This record looks at one TCR beta chain sequence and its context. Its antigen is undetermined. The sample originates from a study of T cell repertoires in ileal Crohn's disease. Study-level information: Operated complications were stricturing disease (approximately 61%) and penetrating disease (approximately 39%). Study-level findings and limits: All patients with clonality above 26.8% had endoscopic recurrence.

The V and J ends lost 1 base and 5 bases respectively, with 22 bases between them. This CDR3 has 18 amino acids. Germline CDR1 SGHVS, CDR2 FQNEAQ. TCRdb's copy holds only in-frame clones and misses some; the assay was immunoSEQ multiplex PCR. The sample consists of tens of thousands of clones, 85% to 90% of them appearing once. Time point noted: neoterminal ileum biopsy at postoperative endoscopy, about 6 months after surgery. This receptor was identified in an adult with Crohn's disease. The V and J genes are TRBV7-8 and TRBJ2-3; TRBD2 might be the D (6 bases). The sequenced sample was ileal tissue. This CDR3 is CASSLVPAGRPTLDTQYF. The CDR3 nucleotides read TGTGCCAGCAGCTTAGTTCCCGCCGGGAGACCAACCCTAGATACGCAGTATTTT.